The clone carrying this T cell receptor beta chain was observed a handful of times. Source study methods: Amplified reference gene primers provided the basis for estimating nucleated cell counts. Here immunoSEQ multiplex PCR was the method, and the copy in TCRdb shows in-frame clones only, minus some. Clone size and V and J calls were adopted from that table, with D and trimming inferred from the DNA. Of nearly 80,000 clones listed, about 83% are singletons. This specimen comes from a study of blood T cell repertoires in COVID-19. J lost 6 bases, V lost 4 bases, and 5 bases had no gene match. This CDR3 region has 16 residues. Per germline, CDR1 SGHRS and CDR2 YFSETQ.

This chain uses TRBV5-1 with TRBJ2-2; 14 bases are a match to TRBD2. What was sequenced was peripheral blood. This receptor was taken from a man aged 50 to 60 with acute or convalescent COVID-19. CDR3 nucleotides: TGCGCCAGCAGCCCGGGGACTAGCGGGAGATCCGGGGAGCTGTTTTTT. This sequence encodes CASSPGTSGRSGELFF. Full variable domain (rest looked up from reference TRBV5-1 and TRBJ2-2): KAGVTQTPRYLIKTRGQQVTLSCSPISGHRSVSWYQQTPGQGLQFLFEYFSETQRNKGNFPGRFSGRQFSNSRSEMNVSTLELGDSALYLCASSPGTSGRSGELFFGEGSRLTVL.